These 13 T cell receptor beta chains were all obtained from the same sample, sequenced in a study of blood T cells in healthy people across ages. Primers used in a second PCR of roughly 6 to 11 cycles were a sample-barcoded 5' primer and a J-beta primer mix. TCRdb itself ran the 5' RACE reads through MiXCR, one entry per CDR3 protein. The sample lists approximately 760,000 distinct CDR3 sequences, 25% occurring once. The same sample was also used in a study of T cells of mothers and their children.

Sequencing used blood. Receptor source: a boy younger than 18 in good health.

In this sample, this clonotype turned up a few times. Because the CDR3's place on the DNA is in doubt, the DNA is left out and the CDR3 is given as listed by TCRdb. This chain joins TRBV28 and TRBJ2-7; the table gives TRBD2 as D, unverified against the DNA. CDR1 MDHEN and CDR2 SYDVKM come from the germline V gene. Counting both end residues, the CDR3 totals 19 amino acids. CDR3 protein: CASSSSTSGRAYIGYEQYF.

This clonotype was picked up a small number of times. The rearrangement uses TRBV7-2 and TRBJ2-3; 10 nucleotides line up with TRBD2. The CDR3 covers 16 residues. The germline V gene encodes CDR1 SGHTA and CDR2 FQGNSA. V shed 4 bases and J 3 bases; nucleotides not matched to a gene: 7. CDR3 nucleotide sequence: TGTGCCAGCAGCTCCCTGCCTAGCGGGAGAACAGATACGCAGTATTTT. Translated, it gives CASSSLPSGRTDTQYF.

The chain uses TRBV10-3 and TRBJ1-2; a possible D gene is TRBD1 (5 bases). V was cut by 5 bases and J by 8 bases, with 15 bases left in between. The germline V gene has CDR1 ENHRY and CDR2 SYGVKD. The CDR3 loop spans 13 amino acids. The CDR3, as DNA: TGTGCCATCAGTCCCCTGGGGGGTGCCGGCTACACCTTC. Its translation is CAISPLGGAGYTF.

The chain joins TRBV7-8 to TRBJ2-5, with 8 bases identical to TRBD1. CDR3 length equals 15 residues. V was clipped by 2 bases and J by 5 bases; unmatched bases: 7. Germline V gene data show CDR1 as SGHVS and CDR2 as FQNEAQ. The CDR3 reads CASSLIQGVRETQYF. In nucleotides, the CDR3 is TGTGCCAGCAGCTTAATACAGGGGGTAAGGGAGACCCAGTACTTC.

This chain uses TRBV7-9 with TRBJ1-1; D is perhaps TRBD1 (6 bases). Germline CDR1 is SEHNR and CDR2 is FQNEAQ (reference sequence). This CDR3 comprises 17 residues. The ends were cut back, 8 bases at V and 5 bases at J, with 27 bases in the middle. The CDR3 protein is CASDDPGARRGGTEAFF. In DNA, the CDR3 is TGTGCCAGCGACGACCCGGGGGCCCGTAGGGGTGGTACTGAAGCTTTCTTT.

To note about this clonotype: Given the absence of the conserved phenylalanine or tryptophan at the CDR3 end, a read error is likely. The V call is TRBV28, the J call TRBJ1-1; no reliable D call. Germline CDR1 reads MDHEN; CDR2 reads SYDVKM. The CDR3 totals 13 residues. Trimming removed 4 bases at V and 5 bases at J, with 11 bases between. The CDR3, as DNA: TGTGCCAGCAGTTACGACTTTCTTACTGAAGCTTTCCTT. Translated, it gives CASSYDFLTEAFL.

The chain has TRBV4-1 and TRBJ1-5; weak D call: TRBD1 (5 bases). Germline lookup yields CDR1 MGHRA and CDR2 YSYEKL. The CDR3 is 16 residues long. V lost 1 base, J lost 1 base, and 11 bases lay in between. The CDR3 loop is CASSQVSGGSNQPQHF. The CDR3 region has the DNA TGCGCCAGCAGCCAAGTATCCGGGGGAAGCAATCAGCCCCAGCATTTT.

There are a few counts of this clonotype. The chain is built from TRBV6-4 and TRBJ1-4; D not certain. Germline CDR1 is MRHNA and CDR2 is SNTAGT. Deletions cut 0 bases from V and 8 bases from J, with 13 bases between. CDR3 size: 15 residues. The CDR3 spells CASSDSMGRGEKLFF. The CDR3 DNA follows: TGTGCCAGCAGTGACTCGATGGGGAGAGGGGAAAAACTGTTTTTT.

The sample holds a few counts of this clonotype. Compared with germline, one end of the junction differs, possibly owing to a read error. This chain connects TRBV9 to TRBJ1-4, with D unresolved. CDR3 size: 16 residues. Germline V gene sequence: CDR1 SGDLS, CDR2 YYNGEE. The CDR3 here is CASSAWGEETNENLFF. The CDR3 DNA reads TGTGCCAGCAGCGCGTGGGGTGAGGAAACTAATGAAAACCTGTTTTTT.

This clonotype showed up just a few times. This sequence joins TRBV7-6 and TRBJ2-5; possible D gene TRBD1, 5 bases. The V and J ends lost 5 bases and 5 bases respectively, with 30 bases between them. From germline, CDR1 is SGHVS and CDR2 FNYEAQ. The CDR3 spans 19 residues. The CDR3, as DNA: TGTGCCAGCAGCCAATCCAAAACTGGGGCTGCGAGCCTTCGGGAGACCCAGTACTTC. It yields the protein CASSQSKTGAASLRETQYF. The full variable domain, in which reference TRBV7-6 and TRBJ2-5 provide the parts outside the CDR3, is GAGVSQSPRYKVTKRGQDVALRCDPISGHVSLYWYRQALGQGPEFLTYFNYEAQQDKSGLPNDRFSAERPEGSISTLTIQRTEQRDSAMYRCASSQSKTGAASLRETQYFGPGTRLLVL.

The J gene is TRBJ2-7, the V gene TRBV20-1, with D tentatively TRBD1 (5 bases). Germline V CDR1 and CDR2: DFQATT, SNEGSKA (reference sequence). Trimming removed 1 base from V and 7 bases from J, with 14 bases in between. This CDR3 is 13 amino acids long. CDR3 sequence reads: CSARAQGAWEQYF. The CDR3 DNA follows: TGCAGTGCTAGAGCCCAGGGCGCCTGGGAGCAGTACTTC.

This chain joins TRBV20-1 and TRBJ2-5; 12 bases are shared with TRBD2. The J call may be faulty, since TRBJ2-7 better matches the DNA end. This CDR3 region has 14 residues. In germline, CDR1 is DFQATT, CDR2 SNEGSKA (reference sequence). The DNA for the CDR3 is TGCAGTGCTAGCGGACTAGCGGGACTCTACGAGCAGTACTTC. It specifies CSASGLAGLYEQYF.

The genes are TRBV6-5 and TRBJ2-1, with TRBD2 as a possible D gene (6 bases). The CDR3 has 15 residues. The germline gives CDR1 MNHEY, CDR2 SVGAGI. The V end lost 4 bases, the J end lost 2 bases, and 12 bases lay between the germline ends. Here the CDR3 DNA reads TGTGCCAGCAGTTCCAATAGCGGAACCTACAATGAGCAGTTCTTC. Amino acids: CASSSNSGTYNEQFF.